This T cell receptor beta chain was captured by sequencing in a study of T-cell reconstitution after alpha-beta-depleted transplantation in children. Overall study findings and caveats: The main origin of T-cell counts and diversity one year after transplant was newly produced T cells. It was reported that alpha-beta T cells came from several hundred expanded graft clones (about two months after transplant). Some patients' high day-60 TCRbeta diversity was attributed to recipient cells surviving conditioning.

A library of TCRbeta sequences, prepared with unique molecular identifiers, was generated. One entry per CDR3 protein, called by TCRdb with MiXCR from the PCR reads. The table lists just over 950,000 distinct CDR3 sequences, less than 30% of them singletons, with 25% to 35% in the top ten. A note on this clonotype: Its target is not known.

This receptor was obtained from a boy in the first two years of life who had a stem cell transplant for SCID, so the T cells may come from the graft donor. Sequencing used PBMCs, mostly from graft donor cells, obtained 360 days after TCRalphabeta/CD19-depleted stem cell transplant.

This chain's CDR3 is CASSLGDPADTQYF. The CDR3 bases are TGCGCCAGCAGCTTGGGTGACCCGGCAGATACGCAGTATTTT. This rearrangement joins TRBV5-1 to TRBJ2-3, with D uncertain. Trimming left V 0 bases short and J 4 bases short, with 9 bases between. The CDR3 contains 14 residues. CDR1 and CDR2 (germline): SGHRS, YFSETQ.